Below are 32 T cell receptor beta chains sequenced from a single sample in a study of cytomegalovirus exposure and HLA in healthy donors. Vbeta (60) and Jbeta (13) primers were used in the PCR. Clones were sequenced by immunoSEQ multiplex PCR, and TCRdb holds only the in-frame ones, with some missing. The repertoire consists of approximately 210,000 clones, with around four fifths occurring once and the leading ten covering less than 1.1%. The sample taken for sequencing was PBMCs. All receptors come from a woman between 40 and 55 years old in good health and CMV-seronegative.

The chain joins TRBV18 to TRBJ1-1; no reliable D call. The germline V gene has CDR1 KGHSH and CDR2 LQKENI. V was cut by 6 bases and J by 7 bases, with 9 bases left in between. The CDR3 is 11 residues long. Here the CDR3 reads CASSRELEAFF. The CDR3 DNA sequence: TGTGCCAGCTCCCGGGAACTTGAAGCTTTCTTT.

The V and J genes are TRBV7-2 and TRBJ1-5, with 8 bases lining up with TRBD1. Per germline, CDR1 SGHTA and CDR2 FQGNSA. The CDR3 extends over 16 amino acids. V lost 5 bases, J lost 3 bases, and 9 bases stayed unmatched. The CDR3 here is CASSASDRGVNQPQHF. The CDR3 DNA reads TGTGCCAGCAGCGCGTCTGACAGGGGAGTCAATCAGCCCCAGCATTTT.

The genes are TRBV30 and TRBJ1-1; 7 positions agree with TRBD1. Looked up from germline, CDR1 is GTSNPN and CDR2 is SVGIG (reference sequence). V was pared by 2 bases and J by 4 bases, with 1 base of the junction left unmatched. This CDR3 has 12 amino acids. Here the CDR3 reads CAWSPGGTEAFF. The CDR3 region has the DNA TGTGCCTGGAGTCCAGGGGGCACTGAAGCTTTCTTT. The full variable domain, its missing parts supplied by reference TRBV30 and TRBJ1-1, is SQTIHQWPATLVQPVGSPLSLECTVEGTSNPNLYWYRQAAGRGLQLLFYSVGIGQISSEVPQNLSASRPQDRQFILSSKKLLLSDSGFYLCAWSPGGTEAFFGQGTRLTVV.

This clone has more than one count but fewer than ten. The CDR3 DNA follows: TGCGCCAGCAGCTTTACAGGGGGCCAAGAGACCCAGTACTTC. This sequence encodes CASSFTGGQETQYF. The V gene is TRBV5-1, the J gene TRBJ2-5, with TRBD1 matching 8 bases. The V gene end was trimmed by 2 bases and the J gene end by 1 base; junction bases not matched to a gene: 1. CDR3 size: 14 residues. CDR1 and CDR2 (germline): SGHRS, YFSETQ.

The gene calls are TRBV13 and TRBJ2-5, with 13 bases identical to TRBD2. Germline CDR1 reads PRHDT; CDR2 reads FYEKMQ (reference sequence). This CDR3 is built from 16 residues. V dropped 5 bases and J dropped 4; count of bases not matched to a gene: 7. CDR3 region: CASSLGLAGVLETQYF. The CDR3, as DNA: TGTGCCAGCAGCCTTGGACTAGCGGGAGTATTAGAGACCCAGTACTTC.

The V gene is TRBV7-3, the J gene TRBJ2-3, with 13 bases lining up with TRBD2. This CDR3 has 17 amino acids. Germline trimming cut 5 bases from V and 1 base from J; bases unmatched to any gene: 6. Germline V lookup: CDR1 SGHTA, CDR2 FQGTGA. The CDR3 sequence: CASSKGLAGEGTDTQYF. CDR3 sequence (DNA): TGTGCCAGCAGCAAAGGACTAGCGGGAGAAGGCACAGATACGCAGTATTTT.

There are a few counts of this clone. The J gene is TRBJ2-1, the V gene TRBV18, with a weak D call TRBD2 (6 bases). CDR1 is KGHSH, CDR2 LQKENI, per germline. With 3 bases removed from V and 0 bases from J, the gap between germline ends came to 9 bases. The CDR3 is made up of 15 amino acids. CDR3: CASSPGLGSYNEQFF. In DNA, the CDR3 is TGTGCCAGCTCACCGGGACTCGGCTCCTACAATGAGCAGTTCTTC.

This clone was detected only a few times. The rearrangement joins TRBV7-6 to TRBJ1-3; tentative D call: TRBD1 (5 bases). The CDR3 is made up of 15 amino acids. Trimming pared 5 bases from V and 0 bases from J, leaving 11 bases between. Germline lookup yields CDR1 SGHVS and CDR2 FNYEAQ. The CDR3 is CASSPQGGSGNTIYF. DNA for the CDR3: TGTGCCAGCAGCCCGCAGGGAGGCTCTGGAAACACCATATATTTT.

The rearrangement joins TRBV11-3 to TRBJ2-1, with 9 bases that match TRBD1. After removal of 0 bases from V and 4 bases from J, the junction contained 4 bases not matched to a gene. The CDR3 totals 16 residues. Germline CDR1 SGHNT, CDR2 YENEEA. CDR3 loop: CASSLDWGQGYNEQFF. Here the CDR3 DNA reads TGTGCCAGCAGCTTAGATTGGGGACAGGGATACAATGAGCAGTTCTTC.

This chain joins TRBV10-1 and TRBJ2-7, with 13 bases fitting TRBD2. Germline-derived CDR1 and CDR2 are WNHNN and SYGVQD (reference sequence). Trimming cost V 5 bases and J 1 base; bases outside gene matches: 11. This CDR3 is built from 18 residues. The CDR3 loop reads CASSLQGTSGDPSYEQYF. CDR3 nucleotides: TGCGCCAGCAGTCTCCAAGGGACTAGCGGGGACCCTTCCTACGAGCAGTACTTC.

The chain has TRBV25-1 and TRBJ2-7; 16 nucleotides line up with TRBD2. The V gene's germline CDR1 is MGHDK and CDR2 SYGVNS. Trimming cost V 3 bases and J 0 bases; bases outside gene matches: 5. The CDR3 is 18 residues long. CDR3 sequence reads: CASSEGLAGGEGSYEQYF. Written as DNA, the CDR3 is TGTGCCAGCAGTGAGGGACTAGCGGGAGGGGAGGGCTCCTACGAGCAGTACTTC.

This clone has just one count. The V and J genes are TRBV11-3 and TRBJ1-1; TRBD1 matches 7 bases. The CDR3 has 14 amino acids. Trimming removed 2 bases from V and 4 bases from J; junction bases left unmatched: 4. Germline assignment: CDR1 SGHNT and CDR2 YENEEA. The chain's CDR3 is CASSLTRQGTEAFF. As DNA, the CDR3 is TGTGCCAGCAGCTTAACCCGACAGGGCACTGAAGCTTTCTTT.

The rearrangement links TRBV4-3 to TRBJ2-3, with 7 bases identical to TRBD1. Germline V gives CDR1 LGHNA, CDR2 YSLEER. Trimming removed 4 bases from V and 2 bases from J; junction bases left unmatched: 9. CDR3 size: 16 residues. CDR3 residues: CASSLTGERNTDTQYF. The CDR3 region has the DNA TGCGCCAGCAGCCTCACAGGGGAGCGGAACACAGATACGCAGTATTTT.

V gene TRBV5-6 combines with J gene TRBJ2-7; 13 bases match TRBD2. Looked up from germline, CDR1 is SGHDT and CDR2 is YYEEEE. This CDR3 is built from 16 residues. The J segment lost 7 bases and the V segment lost 3 bases, leaving 10 bases of the junction unmatched. This CDR3 is CASSSTSGRALGEQYF. The CDR3 region has the DNA TGTGCCAGCAGCTCCACTAGCGGGAGGGCGTTGGGGGAGCAGTACTTC.

The V and J genes are TRBV27 and TRBJ1-2; TRBD1 matches 8 bases. The J segment lost 6 bases and the V segment lost 2 bases, leaving 5 bases of the junction unmatched. The CDR3 totals 14 residues. Germline V gene data show CDR1 as MNHEY and CDR2 as SMNVEV (reference sequence). CDR3 sequence: CASSLQGAHHGYTF. In DNA, the CDR3 is TGTGCCAGCAGTTTACAGGGGGCTCACCATGGCTACACCTTC.

The CDR3 DNA follows: TGCAGCGTTGAAGTACCGGGGGGGGCGAGTGAAAAACTGTTTTTT. Its protein is CSVEVPGGASEKLFF. The V gene is TRBV29-1, the J gene TRBJ1-4; tentatively, D is TRBD1 (6 bases). The ends were cut back, 1 base at V and 7 bases at J, with 16 bases in the middle. This CDR3 has 15 residues. Germline lookup yields CDR1 SQVTM and CDR2 ANQGSEA.

The rearrangement joins TRBV5-5 to TRBJ2-7, with D perhaps TRBD1 (5 bases). The V and J ends lost 4 bases and 11 bases respectively, with 16 bases between them. CDR3 length equals 12 residues. CDR1 and CDR2 (germline): SGHKS, YYEKEE (reference sequence). The CDR3 region is CASSQRQQPEYF. The CDR3 coding sequence is TGTGCCAGCAGCCAGAGACAGCAACCCGAGTACTTC. The complete variable domain, with remaining parts taken from reference TRBV5-5 and TRBJ2-7, reads DAGVTQSPTHLIKTRGQQVTLRCSPISGHKSVSWYQQVLGQGPQFIFQYYEKEERGRGNFPDRFSARQFPNYSSELNVNALLLGDSALYLCASSQRQQPEYFGPGTRLTVT.

The J gene is TRBJ1-1, the V gene TRBV18; D is unclear. V shed 3 bases and J shed 0 bases, with 8 bases lying between them. The CDR3 is 14 amino acids. Germline lookup yields CDR1 KGHSH and CDR2 LQKENI. The CDR3 here is CASSPIQMNTEAFF. The DNA for the CDR3 is TGTGCCAGCTCACCGATACAGATGAACACTGAAGCTTTCTTT.

The CDR3 DNA sequence: TGTGCCAGCAAGGGGGTTAGGGGGCGGACCGGGGAGCTGTTTTTT. Translating gives CASKGVRGRTGELFF. The J gene is TRBJ2-2, the V gene TRBV6-5; TRBD1 agrees at 7 bases. CDR1 MNHEY and CDR2 SVGAGI come from the germline V gene. The CDR3 spans 15 residues. Germline trimming cut 7 bases from V and 5 bases from J; bases unmatched to any gene: 10.

As DNA, the CDR3 is TGTGCCAGCAAGGACAGGGGGATGTTAGGCTACACCTTC. It yields the protein CASKDRGMLGYTF. The chain is built from TRBV6-5 and TRBJ1-2, with 10 bases identical to TRBD1. The CDR3 runs to 13 residues. Germline V gene sequence: CDR1 MNHEY, CDR2 SVGAGI. Trimming took 7 bases from V and 8 from J; bases not matched to a gene: 7.

The chain is built from TRBV4-3 and TRBJ2-3; 9 nucleotides line up with TRBD2. V lost 1 base and J lost 1; bases outside the gene matches: 0. CDR1 and CDR2 (germline): LGHNA, YSLEER. The CDR3 spans 15 residues. The CDR3 DNA is TGCGCCAGCAGCCAAGGACTAGCGGGCACAGATACGCAGTATTTT. It yields the protein CASSQGLAGTDTQYF.

This clone was picked up one time. The rearrangement links TRBV19 to TRBJ1-5; possibly TRBD1 for D (5 bases). Germline V lookup: CDR1 LNHDA, CDR2 SQIVND (reference sequence). The CDR3 contains 16 residues. Trimming removed 7 bases from V and 0 bases from J, with 16 bases in between. This chain's CDR3 is CASTPRRGYSNQPQHF. CDR3 in DNA: TGTGCCAGTACCCCTAGAAGGGGCTATAGCAATCAGCCCCAGCATTTT.

The chain is built from TRBV9 and TRBJ1-1, with 7 bases identical to TRBD1. The CDR3 is 13 amino acids. From germline, CDR1 is SGDLS and CDR2 YYNGEE. V shed 4 bases, J shed 10 bases, and the junction held 10 bases outside the gene matches. In DNA, the CDR3 is TGTGCCAGCAGCCAGGGACAGTTCCCCCCAGCTTTCTTT. Its protein product is CASSQGQFPPAFF.

This clone was seen once. The chain recombines TRBV14 with TRBJ2-1; possible D gene TRBD2, 6 bases. The CDR3 has 15 residues. Trimming took 1 base from V and 7 from J, leaving 14 bases between them. CDR1 SGHDN and CDR2 FVKESK come from the germline V gene. The CDR3 spells CASSQGDSVMNEQFF. CDR3 DNA: TGTGCCAGCAGCCAAGGGGACTCCGTTATGAATGAGCAGTTCTTC.

The chain employs TRBV19 and TRBJ2-1; perhaps TRBD1 as D (5 bases). The CDR3 covers 15 residues. Trimming shortened V by 5 bases and J by 8 bases, and 19 bases separated the two germline ends. CDR1 is LNHDA, CDR2 SQIVND, per germline (reference sequence). CDR3 residues: CASSPHGAIRDEQFF. The DNA for the CDR3 is TGTGCCAGTAGTCCCCATGGGGCAATTCGGGATGAGCAGTTCTTC.

V gene TRBV9 combines with J gene TRBJ2-2; D might be TRBD1 (6 bases). The CDR3 length is 16 residues. From germline, CDR1 is SGDLS and CDR2 YYNGEE. V lost 2 bases and J lost 0, with 11 bases in between. CDR3 sequence (DNA): TGTGCCAGCAGCGTTTCCGGGACACCGAACACCGGGGAGCTGTTTTTT. Its protein is CASSVSGTPNTGELFF.

This clone was observed a single time. V is TRBV6-1 and J is TRBJ1-1; weak D call: TRBD1 (6 bases). This CDR3 is 12 amino acids long. V was cut by 4 bases and J by 9 bases, with 12 bases left in between. Germline lookup yields CDR1 MNHNS and CDR2 SASEGT. The CDR3: CASSAEDSKAFF. The CDR3 DNA is TGTGCCAGCAGTGCGGAGGACAGCAAAGCTTTCTTT.

The chain combines TRBV28 with TRBJ2-7; 8 positions match TRBD2. V lost 4 bases, J lost 2 bases, and 7 bases stayed unmatched. Germline lookup yields CDR1 MDHEN and CDR2 SYDVKM. This CDR3 contains 15 residues. The CDR3 region has the DNA TGTGCCAGCAGTTCCCGGGGACTAGGGCCCTACGAGCAGTACTTC. Translation: CASSSRGLGPYEQYF.

The rearrangement joins TRBV11-2 to TRBJ2-7; TRBD2 aligns across 14 bases. Trimming cost V 1 base and J 6 bases; bases outside gene matches: 11. CDR3 size: 18 residues. Germline-derived CDR1 and CDR2 are SGHAT and FQNNGV. The CDR3 region is CASSLGVPGLAGGSEQYV. CDR3 DNA sequence: TGTGCCAGCAGCTTAGGGGTCCCTGGACTAGCGGGAGGAAGCGAGCAGTACGTC.

The V gene is TRBV19, the J gene TRBJ1-1; D possibly corresponds to TRBD1 (6 bases). V was clipped by 7 bases and J by 5 bases, with 17 bases between them. Per germline, CDR1 LNHDA and CDR2 SQIVND (reference sequence). This CDR3 region has 14 residues. CDR3 sequence reads: CASTLDRTETEAFF. As DNA, the CDR3 is TGTGCCAGTACCTTGGACAGAACGGAGACTGAAGCTTTCTTT. The variable domain in full, with the rest retrieved from reference TRBV19 and TRBJ1-1, is DGGITQSPKYLFRKEGQNVTLSCEQNLNHDAMYWYRQDPGQGLRLIYYSQIVNDFQKGDIAEGYSVSREKKESFPLTVTSAQKNPTAFYLCASTLDRTETEAFFGQGTRLTVV.

As concerns this clone: Compared with germline, one end of the junction differs, possibly owing to a read error. The gene calls are TRBV10-3 and TRBJ1-2, with D maybe TRBD1 (6 bases). The germline gives CDR1 ENHRY, CDR2 SYGVKD. This CDR3 has 13 amino acids. The CDR3 reads CAISESGTSGRPF. Here the CDR3 DNA reads TGTGCCATCAGTGAGTCCGGGACATCGGGGCGCCCATTC.

This rearrangement joins TRBV5-4 to TRBJ1-1; D not certain. The CDR3 has 12 residues. Trimming took 0 bases from V and 6 from J, leaving 6 bases between them. From germline, CDR1 is SGHNT and CDR2 YYREEE (reference sequence). CDR3 nucleotides: TGTGCCAGCAGCTTGGACATTTCTGAAGCTTTCTTT. It is translated as CASSLDISEAFF.